Listed below are T cell receptor beta chains from one sample, sequenced in a study of molecular identifiers for immune sequencing clone quantification. A single record per CDR3 protein comes from TCRdb applying MiXCR to the PCR reads. Of under 600,000 distinct CDR3 sequences in the sample, around a fifth are singletons; the top ten hold roughly 0.81%. Input material: naive CD8+ T cells from blood, with Jurkat cell RNA spiked in. These receptors all come from a human donor in good health. Some libraries in this study had Jurkat cell RNA spiked in. CDR3s include the opening cysteine and the closing phenylalanine or tryptophan. The D gene is left open where the match is weak. Clone size is given for some rows only: seen once, a few or many times, or a class if the clone is expanded.

cdr3_nt | cdr3_aa | clone_size | j_call | d_call | v_call
TGTGCCAGCAGCTTAGATCCCGGGGGTGAAGCTTTCTTT | CASSLDPGGEAFF | NA | TRBJ1-1 | NA | TRBV11-3
TGCGCCAGCAGAACAAGGGGGGAAAACACCGGGGAGCTGTTTTTT | CASRTRGENTGELFF | many | TRBJ2-2 | NA | TRBV5-1
TGTGCCAGCAGTGAAGGCAGGGTATCCTACGAGCAGTACTTC | CASSEGRVSYEQYF | many | TRBJ2-7 | NA | TRBV6-1
TGTGCCAGCAGCCAAAGTTGGGACAGGTGGGGCCCGAACACTGAAGCTTTCTTT | CASSQSWDRWGPNTEAFF | NA | TRBJ1-1 | TRBD1 | TRBV14
TGTGCCAGCAGCAAGTACCCGGGTCCGCCCTACGAGCAGTACTTC | CASSKYPGPPYEQYF | many | TRBJ2-7 | NA | TRBV5-6
TGTGCCAGCAGTTTTTGGTCAGGCCAAGAGACCCAGTACTTC | CASSFWSGQETQYF | many | TRBJ2-5 | NA | TRBV28
TGTGCCAGCAGTCCGGGGAACGGGGAGCTGTTTTTT | CASSPGNGELFF | NA | TRBJ2-2 | NA | TRBV12-3/TRBV12-4
TGTGCCAGCAGCCAAGCCCTGGACGTACGGGACGGGCAGTACTTC | CASSQALDVRDGQYF | many | TRBJ2-7 | NA | TRBV14
TGTGCCAGCAGCCAATTCTTTGAGGGATTGGATGGCTACACCTTC | CASSQFFEGLDGYTF | few | TRBJ1-2 | NA | TRBV4-2
TGTGCCAGCAGTTTACGAGACTCTGGGTACGAGCAGTACTTC | CASSLRDSGYEQYF | many | TRBJ2-7 | NA | TRBV28
TGTGCCTGGAGTCGGGGATCAGGGAACACTGAAGCTTTCTTT | CAWSRGSGNTEAFF | few | TRBJ1-1 | NA | TRBV30
TGCAGTGCTAGAGATAGTTTCGGTGAGCAGTTCTTC | CSARDSFGEQFF | many | TRBJ2-1 | NA | TRBV20-1
TGTGCCAGCAGTTTCATGCCAGTAAGCTCCTACAATGAGCAGTTCTTC | CASSFMPVSSYNEQFF | NA | TRBJ2-1 | NA | TRBV27
TGTGCCAGCAGTTTTTTCCCCGGTAGCGAGCAGTACTTC | CASSFFPGSEQYF | NA | TRBJ2-7 | NA | TRBV27
TGTGCCAGCAGTTTTGGAAAGGGGAGCAGCTACGAGCAGTACTTC | CASSFGKGSSYEQYF | few | TRBJ2-7 | NA | TRBV27
TGTGCCAGCAGCTACGGACAGGGCCACGTCAACACCATATATTTT | CASSYGQGHVNTIYF | many | TRBJ1-3 | TRBD1 | TRBV7-9
TGTGCCAGCAGTGAAGGGCCTCAGTACAATGAGCAGCTCTTC | CASSEGPQYNEQLF | NA | TRBJ2-1 | NA | TRBV2
TGTGCCAGCAGTTTTTACCCCGAAGGCTATGGCTACACCTTC | CASSFYPEGYGYTF | NA | TRBJ1-2 | NA | TRBV27
TGTGCCAGCAGCGAAACCGGGACTCCTATTTACAATGAGCAGTTCTTC | CASSETGTPIYNEQFF | NA | TRBJ2-1 | NA | TRBV7-9
TGCAGTGCTGCGGGATACATGGACGGGAAAGAGACCCAGTACTTC | CSAAGYMDGKETQYF | few | TRBJ2-5 | NA | TRBV20-1
TGTGCCAGCAGCTTGGGACAGACCCCCTACGAGCAGTACTTC | CASSLGQTPYEQYF | many | TRBJ2-7 | TRBD1 | TRBV7-9
TGCAGTGCGACCCCGGGACTAGCGAACTACAATGAGCAGTTCTTC | CSATPGLANYNEQFF | many | TRBJ2-1 | TRBD2 | TRBV20-1
TGTGCCAGTAGCAACTCGGGGGGAGGATCCTACAATGAGCAGTTCTTC | CASSNSGGGSYNEQFF | few | TRBJ2-1 | TRBD2 | TRBV19
TGTGCCAGCAGCTTACATCCGGGGTTAGGAGGTAACGAGCAGTACTTC | CASSLHPGLGGNEQYF | NA | TRBJ2-7 | NA | TRBV7-2
TGTGCCAGTAGTATAGACATCAAAAACATTCAGTACTTC | CASSIDIKNIQYF | few | TRBJ2-4 | NA | TRBV19
TGCGCCAGCAGCTTGGGACAGACGCAAGGGACCCAGTACTTC | CASSLGQTQGTQYF | NA | TRBJ2-5 | NA | TRBV5-1
TGCGCCAGCAGCCAACACGGACAGGGGGGCTTCTACGAGCAGTACTTC | CASSQHGQGGFYEQYF | NA | TRBJ2-7 | TRBD1 | TRBV4-1
TGTGCTAGTGGTTCTGGACAGGGGACAGATACGCAGTATTTT | CASGSGQGTDTQYF | many | TRBJ2-3 | TRBD1 | TRBV12-5
TGCGCCAGCAGCTCAGGGACAGGGGGCGCATTTAACACTGAAGCTTTCTTT | CASSSGTGGAFNTEAFF | many | TRBJ1-1 | TRBD1 | TRBV5-1
TGTGCCAGTAGTATAGACCCTACACTCCGGGGCCCCTACGAGCAGTACTTC | CASSIDPTLRGPYEQYF | few | TRBJ2-7 | NA | TRBV19